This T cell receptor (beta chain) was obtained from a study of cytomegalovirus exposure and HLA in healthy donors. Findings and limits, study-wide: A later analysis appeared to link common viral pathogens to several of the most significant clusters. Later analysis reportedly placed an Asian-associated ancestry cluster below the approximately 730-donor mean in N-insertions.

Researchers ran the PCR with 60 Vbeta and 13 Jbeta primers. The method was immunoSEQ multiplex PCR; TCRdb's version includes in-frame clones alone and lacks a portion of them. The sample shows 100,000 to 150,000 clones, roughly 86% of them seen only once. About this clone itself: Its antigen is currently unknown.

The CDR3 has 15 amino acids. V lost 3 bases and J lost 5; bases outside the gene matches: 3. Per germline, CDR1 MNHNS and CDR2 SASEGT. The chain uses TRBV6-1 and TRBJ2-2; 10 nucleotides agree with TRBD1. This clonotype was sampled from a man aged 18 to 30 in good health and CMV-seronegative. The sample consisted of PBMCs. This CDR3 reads CASSDRTGGTGELFF. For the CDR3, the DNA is TGTGCCAGCAGTGACCGGACAGGGGGGACCGGGGAGCTGTTTTTT.